These 23 T cell receptor beta chains came from one sample sequenced in a study of blood T cells in healthy people across ages. PCR was performed a second time for 7 to 11 cycles using a sample-barcoded 5' primer and a J-beta primer mix. TCRdb processed the 5' RACE reads anew with MiXCR; each CDR3 protein has one entry. The table shows fewer than 1,200,000 distinct CDR3 sequences, with around 25% occurring only once. This sample was shared with a second study, whose subject was T cells of mothers and their children.

Sequenced: blood. These receptors originate from a girl aged 2-10 years in good health.

This clonotype was detected a few times. The rearrangement uses TRBV20-1 and TRBJ2-7, with 7 bases lining up with TRBD2. Germline-derived CDR1 and CDR2 are DFQATT and SNEGSKA (reference sequence). The V gene end was trimmed by 4 bases and the J gene end by 2 bases; junction bases not matched to a gene: 11. There are 15 residues in the CDR3. CDR3 DNA sequence: TGCAGTGCTACGCCCCCCCGAGCGGGGACCTACGAGCAGTACTTC. Translation gives CSATPPRAGTYEQYF.

The J gene is TRBJ2-1, the V gene TRBV6-1; 8 nucleotides agree with TRBD2. J lost 5 bases, V lost 6 bases, and 12 bases had no gene match. The CDR3 extends over 16 amino acids. Germline V lookup: CDR1 MNHNS, CDR2 SASEGT. CDR3 in DNA: TGTGCCAGCAGCCCATTGCGGGGGGCAGGTGACAATGAGCAGTTCTTC. It encodes CASSPLRGAGDNEQFF.

This rearrangement joins TRBV15 to TRBJ2-7; D may match TRBD1 or TRBD2 (6 bases each). The V gene's germline CDR1 is LNHNV and CDR2 YYDKDF (reference sequence). The germline V and J ends were trimmed by 1 base and 3 bases, with 16 bases remaining between them. The CDR3 totals 16 residues. Here the CDR3 reads CATSRVPGAGLYEQYF. Written as DNA, the CDR3 is TGTGCCACCAGCAGAGTTCCGGGGGCAGGGCTCTACGAGCAGTACTTC.

This clonotype was seen more than once but under ten times. The V gene is TRBV7-2, the J gene TRBJ2-7, with D possibly being TRBD2 (6 bases). V was clipped by 1 base and J by 3 bases, with 10 bases between them. The CDR3 contains 14 residues. Germline V gene data show CDR1 as SGHTA and CDR2 as FQGNSA. The CDR3 sequence is CASSLDGEVYEQYF. CDR3 nucleotide sequence: TGTGCCAGCAGCTTAGATGGGGAGGTCTACGAGCAGTACTTC.

This clonotype turned up a few times. The junction departs from the called germline gene at one end, perhaps through a read error. J is TRBJ1-5 and V is TRBV7-7; D gene unclear. The CDR3 sequence is 13 residues long. Germline V gene lookup returns CDR1 SSHAT and CDR2 FNYEAQ (reference sequence). The DNA of the CDR3 is TGTGCTAGCAGCTTAGCGGAGAAGGGGCCCCAGCATTTT. Its protein is CASSLAEKGPQHF. Variable domain in full (rest from reference TRBV7-7 and TRBJ1-5): GAGVSQSPRYKVTKRGQDVTLRCDPISSHATLYWYQQALGQGPEFLTYFNYEAQPDKSGLPSDRFSAERPEGSISTLTIQRTEQRDSAMYRCASSLAEKGPQHFGDGTRLSIL.

J is TRBJ2-3 and V is TRBV15; 7 nucleotides agree with TRBD2. The CDR3 totals 18 residues. Germline lookup yields CDR1 LNHNV and CDR2 YYDKDF (reference sequence). With 3 bases clipped from V and 0 bases from J, the junction kept 12 bases outside the gene matches. CDR3 nucleotide sequence: TGTGCCACCAGCAGCCGACTAGCTCATTCCCCTAGCACAGATACGCAGTATTTT. This codes for CATSSRLAHSPSTDTQYF.

Only a few counts were recorded for this clonotype. V and J are TRBV28 and TRBJ1-5; possible D gene TRBD1, 6 bases. Germline CDR1 is MDHEN and CDR2 is SYDVKM. The V end lost 5 bases, the J end lost 3 bases, and 20 bases lay between the germline ends. This CDR3 has 17 residues. CDR3 nucleotides: TGTGCCAGCAGTCACTTTTCAGGGGAATTGTACAATCAGCCCCAGCATTTT. Translation gives CASSHFSGELYNQPQHF.

This clonotype was detected a few times. This chain joins TRBV2 and TRBJ2-5; D unclear. The CDR3 is made up of 12 amino acids. Trimming took off 7 bases at V and 5 bases at J, with 11 bases between the two ends. Germline V CDR1 and CDR2: SNHLY, FYNNEI. The CDR3 DNA reads as TGTGCCAGCAAGTGGTTGGCGGAGACCCAGTACTTC. Its protein is CASKWLAETQYF.

The rearrangement links TRBV5-1 to TRBJ2-1, with D possibly TRBD2 on 7 matching bases. The CDR3 is 17 amino acids. The germline V and J ends were trimmed by 1 base and 0 bases, with 14 bases remaining between them. Germline values: CDR1 SGHRS, CDR2 YFSETQ. CDR3 nucleotides: TGCGCCAGCAGCTTGTTTGGGGGCGGGAGCTCCTACAATGAGCAGTTCTTC. This encodes CASSLFGGGSSYNEQFF.

This chain joins TRBV4-1 and TRBJ2-7; tentatively, D is TRBD1 (7 bases). There are 17 residues in the CDR3. CDR1 MGHRA and CDR2 YSYEKL come from the germline V gene. Trimming took 1 base from V and 6 from J, leaving 22 bases between them. This CDR3 is CASSQVKGGGPFTEQYF. As DNA, the CDR3 is TGCGCCAGCAGCCAAGTCAAAGGAGGGGGCCCCTTTACCGAGCAGTACTTC.

As to this clonotype: One end of the junction fails to match germline, which may point to a read error. The gene calls are TRBV7-9 and TRBJ1-2; D gene ambiguous. The CDR3 is made up of 14 amino acids. Germline lookup yields CDR1 SEHNR and CDR2 FQNEAQ (reference sequence). CDR3 amino acids: CASSLGADNYGYTF. The CDR3 DNA reads TGTGCCAGCAGCTTAGGGGCCGATAACTATGGCTACACTTTC.

This clonotype was counted between two and nine times. The V call is TRBV29-1, the J call TRBJ2-1, with 7 bases that match TRBD1. V lost 4 bases to trimming and J lost 4 bases; unmatched junction nucleotides: 10. The CDR3 consists of 15 residues. Germline values: CDR1 SQVTM, CDR2 ANQGSEA. The CDR3 protein is CSVVGGMDRYNEQFF. The CDR3 region has the DNA TGCAGCGTTGTAGGTGGGATGGACAGGTACAATGAGCAGTTCTTC.

This clonotype was detected only a few times. The rearrangement uses TRBV11-3 and TRBJ2-5, with D possibly being TRBD1 or TRBD2 (5 bases each). Germline V gene lookup returns CDR1 SGHNT and CDR2 YENEEA. V was pared by 6 bases and J by 6 bases, with 14 bases between. This CDR3 comprises 13 residues. CDR3 protein: CASSQDSGQTQYF. As DNA, the CDR3 is TGTGCCAGCAGTCAGGACTCGGGGCAGACCCAGTACTTC. The full variable domain, completed using reference TRBV11-3 and TRBJ2-5, is EAGVVQSPRYKIIEKKQPVAFWCNPISGHNTLYWYLQNLGQGPELLIRYENEEAVDDSQLPKDRFSAERLKGVDSTLKIQPAELGDSAVYLCASSQDSGQTQYFGPGTRLLVL.

The V call is TRBV20-1, the J call TRBJ1-1; the match to TRBD1 covers 9 bases. The V gene end was trimmed by 4 bases and the J gene end by 6 bases; junction bases not matched to a gene: 15. Germline CDR1 reads DFQATT; CDR2 reads SNEGSKA (reference sequence). This CDR3 has 16 residues. The CDR3, as DNA: TGCAGTGCTATCCGGGACAGGGAAGGCAAAGGCCCTGAAGCTTTCTTT. Translation: CSAIRDREGKGPEAFF.

V is TRBV28 and J is TRBJ2-1; D call uncertain. The CDR3 is 15 amino acids. Germline V gene sequence: CDR1 MDHEN, CDR2 SYDVKM. Trimming pared 0 bases from V and 2 bases from J, leaving 8 bases between. CDR3 protein: CASSLWSEAYNEQFF. The CDR3 DNA sequence: TGTGCCAGCAGTTTATGGTCAGAGGCCTACAATGAGCAGTTCTTC.

This clonotype appeared a few times. The chain uses TRBV29-1 and TRBJ1-2, with D possibly TRBD1 on 5 matching bases. Germline CDR1 SQVTM, CDR2 ANQGSEA. CDR3 length equals 12 residues. V lost 3 bases and J 4 bases, leaving 9 bases between the germline ends. The CDR3 region is CSVDLTVYGYTF. Written as DNA, the CDR3 is TGCAGCGTTGACCTGACAGTCTATGGCTACACCTTC.

This clonotype was found a few times. One end of the junction varies from germline; a read error may be responsible. CDR3 in DNA: TGTACCAGCAGCGTAATCACGGAGTCCAATGAGCAGTTCTTC. Translated: CTSSVITESNEQFF. The chain combines TRBV9 with TRBJ2-5; no clear D gene. The J call may not be correct, given that the DNA end is closer to TRBJ2-1. Germline CDR1 SGDLS, CDR2 YYNGEE. CDR3 length: 14 residues.

This clonotype was picked up a small number of times. The chain links TRBV29-1 to TRBJ2-7, with D perhaps given as TRBD1 or TRBD2 (5 bases each). CDR1 SQVTM and CDR2 ANQGSEA come from the germline V gene. CDR3 length: 11 amino acids. CDR3 nucleotides: TGCAGGGCCGGGACGGACTACGAGCAGTACTTC. It is translated as CRAGTDYEQYF.

V and J are TRBV11-2 and TRBJ2-4, with D hard to call. Trimming removed 0 bases from V and 8 bases from J, with 8 bases in between. The CDR3 spans 13 residues. CDR1 and CDR2 (germline): SGHAT, FQNNGV. In nucleotides, the CDR3 is TGTGCCAGCAGCTTAGATCCGTTATACATTCAGTACTTC. Its protein product is CASSLDPLYIQYF.

This clonotype was seen a handful of times. This sequence joins TRBV7-2 and TRBJ1-4; maybe TRBD1 (6 bases). The CDR3 spans 16 residues. The V end lost 5 bases, the J end lost 5 bases, and 18 bases lay between the germline ends. CDR1 and CDR2 (germline): SGHTA, FQGNSA. DNA of the CDR3: TGTGCCAGCAGCCATCCCTACAGGACAGAGAATGAAAAACTGTTTTTT. It specifies CASSHPYRTENEKLFF.

The J gene is TRBJ2-4, the V gene TRBV4-3; either TRBD1 or TRBD2 may fit D (6 bases each). V was pared by 3 bases and J by 6 bases, with 15 bases between. Germline V gene data show CDR1 as LGHNA and CDR2 as YSLEER. The CDR3 sequence is 15 residues long. The CDR3 sequence is CASSQGRGVGNIQYF. The CDR3 region has the DNA TGCGCCAGCAGCCAGGGTAGGGGGGTCGGAAACATTCAGTACTTC.

The chain combines TRBV6-5 with TRBJ2-2, with D possibly being TRBD1 (6 bases). From germline, CDR1 is MNHEY and CDR2 SVGAGI. This CDR3 contains 14 residues. V was shortened by 7 bases and J by 5 bases, with 14 bases between the two germline ends. The CDR3 region is CASTNGQLTGELFF. CDR3 nucleotide sequence: TGTGCCAGCACGAATGGACAGTTAACCGGGGAGCTGTTTTTT.

The V gene is TRBV4-3, the J gene TRBJ2-6; D is ambiguous. The V end was cut by 0 bases, the J end by 4 bases, with 13 bases between. CDR1 and CDR2 (germline): LGHNA, YSLEER. The CDR3 length is 17 residues. Written as DNA, the CDR3 is TGCGCCAGCAGCCAAGACGGTGGGGTTAACGGGGCCAACGTCCTGACTTTC. It encodes CASSQDGGVNGANVLTF.